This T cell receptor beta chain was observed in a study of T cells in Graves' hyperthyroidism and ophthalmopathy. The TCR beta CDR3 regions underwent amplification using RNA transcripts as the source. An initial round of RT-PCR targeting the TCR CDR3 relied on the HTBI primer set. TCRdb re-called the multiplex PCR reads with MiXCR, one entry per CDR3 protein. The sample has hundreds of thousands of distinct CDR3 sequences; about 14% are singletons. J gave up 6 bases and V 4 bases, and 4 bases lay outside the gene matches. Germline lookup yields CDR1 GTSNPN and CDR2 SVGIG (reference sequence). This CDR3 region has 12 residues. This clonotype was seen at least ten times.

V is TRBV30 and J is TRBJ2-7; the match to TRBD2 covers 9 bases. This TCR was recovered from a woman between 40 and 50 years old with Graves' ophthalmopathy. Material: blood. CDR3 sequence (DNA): TGTGCCTGGATGGCGGGAGGGGGCGAGCAGTACTTC. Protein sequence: CAWMAGGGEQYF.